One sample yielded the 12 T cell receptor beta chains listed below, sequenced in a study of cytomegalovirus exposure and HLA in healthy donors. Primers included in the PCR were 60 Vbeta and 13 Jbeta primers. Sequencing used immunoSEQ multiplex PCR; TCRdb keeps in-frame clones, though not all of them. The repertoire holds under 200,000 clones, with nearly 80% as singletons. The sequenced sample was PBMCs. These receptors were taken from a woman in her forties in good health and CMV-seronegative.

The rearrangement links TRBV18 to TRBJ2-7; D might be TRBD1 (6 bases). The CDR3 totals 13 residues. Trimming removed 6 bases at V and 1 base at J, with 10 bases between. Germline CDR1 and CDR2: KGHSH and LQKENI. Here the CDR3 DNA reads TGTGCCAGCTCCCTAGGGACATCCTACGAGCAGTACTTC. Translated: CASSLGTSYEQYF.

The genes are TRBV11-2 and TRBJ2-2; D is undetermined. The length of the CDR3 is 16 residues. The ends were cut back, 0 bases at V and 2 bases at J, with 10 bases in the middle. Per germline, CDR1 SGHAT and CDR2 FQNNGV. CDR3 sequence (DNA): TGTGCCAGCAGCTTAGACAGGCACCCAAACACCGGGGAGCTGTTTTTT. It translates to CASSLDRHPNTGELFF.

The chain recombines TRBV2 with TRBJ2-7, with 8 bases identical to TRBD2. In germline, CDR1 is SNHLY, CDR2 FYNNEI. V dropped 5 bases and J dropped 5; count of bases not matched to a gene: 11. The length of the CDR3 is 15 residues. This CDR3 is CASSRLGTRTDEQYF. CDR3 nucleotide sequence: TGTGCCAGCAGTCGTCTGGGGACTAGGACCGACGAGCAGTACTTC.

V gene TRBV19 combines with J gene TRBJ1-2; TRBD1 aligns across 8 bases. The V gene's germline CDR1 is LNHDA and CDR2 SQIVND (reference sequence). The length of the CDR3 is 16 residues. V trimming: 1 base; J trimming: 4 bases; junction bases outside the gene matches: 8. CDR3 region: CASSIAGTGGTYGYTF. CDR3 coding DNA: TGTGCCAGTAGTATAGCAGGGACAGGAGGAACCTATGGCTACACCTTC.

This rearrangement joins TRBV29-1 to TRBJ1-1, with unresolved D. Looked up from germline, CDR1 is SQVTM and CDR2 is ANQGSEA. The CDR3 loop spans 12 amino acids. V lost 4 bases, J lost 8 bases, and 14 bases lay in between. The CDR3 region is CSVATPGSEAFF. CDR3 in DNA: TGCAGCGTTGCTACACCGGGGTCGGAAGCTTTCTTT.

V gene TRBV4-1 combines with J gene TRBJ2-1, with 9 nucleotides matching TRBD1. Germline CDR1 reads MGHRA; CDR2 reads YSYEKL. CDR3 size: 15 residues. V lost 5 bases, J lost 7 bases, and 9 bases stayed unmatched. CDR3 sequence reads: CASSTPGQGRNEQFF. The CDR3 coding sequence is TGCGCCAGCAGCACCCCGGGACAGGGTCGTAATGAGCAGTTCTTC.

The CDR3 DNA sequence: TGTGCCAGTAGTATAGTCTCGAACACTGAAGCTTTCTTT. The encoded protein is CASSIVSNTEAFF. The chain uses TRBV19 and TRBJ1-1; the D is unclear. V lost 1 base to trimming and J lost 1 base, with 4 bases between them. CDR3 length equals 13 residues. Per germline, CDR1 LNHDA and CDR2 SQIVND (reference sequence).

The CDR3 DNA sequence: TGTGCCAGCAATTTTGCAGGGAACAATGAGCAGTTCTTC. Its translation is CASNFAGNNEQFF. The chain is built from TRBV28 and TRBJ2-1; possible D gene TRBD1, 5 bases. CDR3 length equals 13 residues. CDR1 MDHEN and CDR2 SYDVKM come from the germline V gene. The ends were cut back, 7 bases at V and 5 bases at J, with 12 bases in the middle.

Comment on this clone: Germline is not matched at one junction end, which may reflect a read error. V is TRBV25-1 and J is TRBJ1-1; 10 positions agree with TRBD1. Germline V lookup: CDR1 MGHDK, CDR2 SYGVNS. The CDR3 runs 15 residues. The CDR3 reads CASSDQDRGKSLTSF. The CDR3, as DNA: TGTGCCAGCAGTGACCAGGACAGGGGGAAATCCCTTACCTCCTTT.

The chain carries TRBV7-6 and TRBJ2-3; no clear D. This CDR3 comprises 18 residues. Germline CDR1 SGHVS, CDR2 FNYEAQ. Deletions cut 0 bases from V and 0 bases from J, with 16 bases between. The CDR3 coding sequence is TGTGCCAGCAGCTTAGCCCCCGCTATTTTGTCTAGCACAGATACGCAGTATTTT. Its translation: CASSLAPAILSSTDTQYF.

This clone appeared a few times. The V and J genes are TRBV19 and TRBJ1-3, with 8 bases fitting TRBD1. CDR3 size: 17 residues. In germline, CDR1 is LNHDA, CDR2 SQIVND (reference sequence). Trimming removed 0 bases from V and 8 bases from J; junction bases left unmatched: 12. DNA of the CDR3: TGTGCCAGTAGTATAGATCTCGCCCCGGACAGGGTCCACACCATATATTTT. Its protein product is CASSIDLAPDRVHTIYF.

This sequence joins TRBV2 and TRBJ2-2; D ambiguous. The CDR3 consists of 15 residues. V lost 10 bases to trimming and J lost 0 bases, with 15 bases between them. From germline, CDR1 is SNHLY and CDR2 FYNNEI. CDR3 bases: TGTGCCATGTCCAGAAAACCCGCGAACACCGGGGAGCTGTTTTTT. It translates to CAMSRKPANTGELFF.